The T cell receptor (beta chain) described here comes from a study of regulatory T cells in long-lasting Graves disease. Findings of the study overall: Persistent disease was associated with favored TRBV28 usage and with favored use of TRBJ1-2 and TRBJ2-5.

Noted time point: newly diagnosed GD, antithyroid drugs for less than 3 months. Extracted RNA from PBMCs served as the source of the TCR library. A note on this clonotype: Its antigen remains unidentified.

Arm-PCR of CDR3 regions and iRepertoire HTBI primers were the basis on which TCR beta libraries were built. TCRdb recomputed calls from the multiplex PCR reads with MiXCR, one row per CDR3 protein. The data contain roughly 520,000 distinct CDR3 sequences, more than 10% of them singletons. The CDR3 length is 13 residues. Germline V gene lookup returns CDR1 GTSNPN and CDR2 SVGIG (reference sequence). V shed 2 bases, J shed 7 bases, and the junction held 3 bases outside the gene matches. These data are also associated with another study on T cells in Graves' hyperthyroidism and ophthalmopathy. In that study: A set of HTBI primers served as the primers for a first-round RT-PCR of the TCR CDR3. Blood also contained most expanded thyroid clonotypes above 0.001.

The sequence was obtained from a woman aged 25 to 39 with Graves disease. The V call is TRBV30, the J call TRBJ2-2; TRBD1 aligns across 8 bases. The specimen comprised peripheral blood mononuclear cells (PBMCs), sampled at new diagnosis, from a patient treated with antithyroid drugs. The CDR3 DNA sequence: TGTGCCTGGAGTCAGGGGGCGGTCGGGGAGCTGTTTTTT. Protein: CAWSQGAVGELFF.